What follows describes a single TCR beta chain. It has no known antigen specificity. No much larger clone is present one base from it, and per-base qualities are unavailable. This sample was included in a study of blood T cell repertoires in COVID-19 (dated by TCRdb to the early 2020s). Notes on the research overall: The collaborator samples originated in the United States, Italy and Spain and spanned the acute and convalescent phases of COVID-19. The repertoires were released in a freely available public database intended as a resource for research on the immune response to SARS-CoV-2. The material from the prospective study consisted of cDNA or gDNA derived from T cells, B-cell-depleted T cells, or PBMCs. Where available, HLA class I and class II types were obtained from metadata supplied by the sample provider rather than from assay-based typing. The samples were drawn from the first 160 participants of the ongoing ImmuneRACE study and from 1,254 subjects provided by 6 global collaborators. The sample metadata nearly always contained a de-identified subject ID, COVID-19 status, age in years and sex. The dataset comprised deeply sampled blood TCRbeta repertoires from subjects exposed to, actively infected with, or recovered from COVID-19. The full study reports these points: The amount of clinical and demographic metadata varied by source and participant and was provided uncurated.

TCRbeta CDR3 regions were amplified from genomic DNA by means of the immunoSEQ Assay, a bias-controlled multiplex PCR. The paper's data handling went like this. The number of nucleated cells in each sample was estimated by amplification of reference gene primers within the assay. To quantify the absolute abundance of each unique TCRbeta CDR3 rearrangement, sequence reads were collapsed and filtered. For each sample, productive Simpson clonality was calculated as the square root of Simpson's diversity index across productive rearrangements. TCRdb took this table from immuneACCESS and kept in-frame rearrangements with V and J called. Such tables lack part of the clones; where checked against another copy, unresolved V genes explain under half of the gap, and the rest is unexplained. V, J and clone size reflect that table, while D and trimming were determined from the DNA. Present in this sample are over 400,000 clones, 70% to 90% of which were seen just once. Together, the top ten hold almost 1.5% of the sample.

The collaborating institutions used their own protocols to collect whole blood in K2EDTA tubes. For TCRbeta analysis, collaborators shipped samples as frozen whole blood, isolated PBMCs, or DNA extracted from either of those sample types. The CDR3 spans 13 residues, from the cysteine through the phenylalanine. The CDR3 DNA has 39 bases and is translated from base 1. The V end loses 7 bases and the J end loses 3 bases, and a stretch of 9 bases separates them. The germline V gene specifies SNHLY as CDR1 and FYNNEI as CDR2. The sequence derives from a young woman with active or convalescent COVID-19. The V and J segments used are TRBV2 and TRBJ2-2; the D segment cannot be called with confidence. Sequenced input: peripheral blood. The sequenced DNA is TGTGCCAGCACCCCGTTTGACACCGGGGAGCTGTTTTTT. The translation is CASTPFDTGELFF.